This TCR beta chain was observed in a study of blood T cell repertoires in COVID-19. Looking at the study overall: Material from acute and convalescent COVID-19 was sourced from the United States, Italy and Spain. The cDNA or gDNA used as material had been derived from T cells, B-cell-depleted T cells, or PBMCs.

Enrolled during active infection, Seattle patients were then followed longitudinally. How the authors handled the data: Reference gene primer amplification yielded estimated nucleated cell counts. TCRdb's copy holds only in-frame clones and misses some; the assay was immunoSEQ multiplex PCR. V, J and clone size are those of that table, while D and trimming were read from the DNA. This table has some 260,000 clones, about 91% appearing once. Germline CDR1 MNHNS, CDR2 SASEGT. The CDR3 runs to 11 residues. Concerning this clone: One end of the junction does not line up with germline, which may come from a read error.

The sequenced material came from peripheral blood. This clonotype originated in a woman in her thirties with COVID-19, enrolled during active disease. The chain is built from TRBV6-1 and TRBJ2-1; D not resolved. CDR3 region: CASSEREACLF. For the CDR3, the DNA is TGTGCCAGCAGTGAAAGAGAGGCCTGTCTCTTC.